The clone carrying this T cell receptor (beta chain) was counted a single time. Its target is not known. Sequencing was performed with immunoSEQ multiplex PCR; in TCRdb, only in-frame clones are kept and a portion is missing. The table has around 700,000 clones, about three quarters seen once. This record belongs to a study of shared clonotypes between healthy human individuals. Study conclusions and caveats: Naive subsets, compared against memory subsets, generally had larger estimated richness values.

This CDR3 is 15 amino acids long. CDR1 and CDR2 from the germline V gene are SGHTA and FQGNSA. Trimming stripped 2 bases from V and 7 bases from J, with 15 bases between. The V and J genes are TRBV7-2 and TRBJ1-5; TRBD1 might be the D (6 bases). This TCR came from a woman aged 30 to 39 in good health. Specimen: memory CD4+ T cells sorted from blood. The subset was: CD45RA-negative fraction. The DNA of the CDR3 is TGTGCCAGCAGCTTACTGAGGGGGGAGGGACAGCCCCAGCATTTT. Amino acids: CASSLLRGEGQPQHF.